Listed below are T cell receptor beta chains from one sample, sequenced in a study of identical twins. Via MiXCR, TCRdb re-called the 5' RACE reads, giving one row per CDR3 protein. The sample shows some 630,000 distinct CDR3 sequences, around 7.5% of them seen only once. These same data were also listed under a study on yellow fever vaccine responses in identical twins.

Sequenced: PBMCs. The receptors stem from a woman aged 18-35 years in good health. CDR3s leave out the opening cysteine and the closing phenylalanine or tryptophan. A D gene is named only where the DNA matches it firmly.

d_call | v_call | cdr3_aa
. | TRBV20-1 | SARKRTIADTQY
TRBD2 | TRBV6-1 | ATRRGARTGELF
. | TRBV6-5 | ASSYEAGPHEQF
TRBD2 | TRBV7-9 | ASSALAGVPPLETQY
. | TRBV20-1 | SAQNRDFAYEQY
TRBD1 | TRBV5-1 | ASDGDSSYEQY
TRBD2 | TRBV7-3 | ASRQVAGEGNEQF
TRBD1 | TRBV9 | ASSVAEVDRVPQETQY
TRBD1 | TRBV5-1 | ASSSGTGALQETQY
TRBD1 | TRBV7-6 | ASSLAGQGGGLNEKLF
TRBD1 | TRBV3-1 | ASSQGRGTEQF
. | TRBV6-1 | ASSEALQGVREQY
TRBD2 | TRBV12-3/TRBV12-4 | AFSPGVAGGLRTGELF
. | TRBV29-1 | SVESGNQPQH
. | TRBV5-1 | ASSRGDTGELF
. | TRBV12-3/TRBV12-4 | AVGAPNTGELF
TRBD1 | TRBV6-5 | AAKQGTDTQY
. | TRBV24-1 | ATSDGANDYGYT
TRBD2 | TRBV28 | ASSLWVAGTRETQY
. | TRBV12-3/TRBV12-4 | ASRGRARSTEAF
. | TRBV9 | ASSVGGEGVPSYEQY
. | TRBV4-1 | ASSQGGGLNTGELF
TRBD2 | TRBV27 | ASSLGPGLGIYEQY
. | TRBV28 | ASSLILFRGGYT
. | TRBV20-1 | SAYSDRLNTEAF
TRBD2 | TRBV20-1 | SAGESGTKRAYEQY
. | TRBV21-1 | ASRQDPYNEQF
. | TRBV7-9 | ASSYQTGTNSPLH
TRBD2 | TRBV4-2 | ASSPEREVSNEQY
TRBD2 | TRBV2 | ASTVTSGGNGEQF
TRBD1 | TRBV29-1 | SVPQTGFNYGYT
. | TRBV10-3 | AISDSGNNEQF
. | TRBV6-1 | ASRGRQAGMGGELF
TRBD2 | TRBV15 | ATSGDLAGGYEQY
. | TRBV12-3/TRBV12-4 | ASSSGGVVNTEAF
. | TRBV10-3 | AISENSNQPQH
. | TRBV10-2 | ASTEDLASGSYNEQF